This T cell receptor beta chain was captured in a study of T cell responses to AZD1222 COVID-19 vaccine. This clone has a handful of counts. Antigen: not known. General study results and limits: Baseline seropositivity occurred in only a handful of AZD1222 recipients. Females made up more of the donors, who were largely white British, and clonal diversity may have come out too low. Nearly half of the spike-specific TCRs reportedly recognize variant regions that carry no mutations.

Repertoires were generated with immunoSEQ multiplex PCR, while TCRdb's copy carries only in-frame clones and drops some. The data contain about 120,000 clones, 75% to 90% of them singletons. CDR3 length: 17 amino acids. Germline CDR1 MNHEY, CDR2 SVGEGT. Losses at the gene ends were 5 bases for V and 4 bases for J; bases not matched to a gene: 11. The rearrangement links TRBV6-2 or TRBV6-3 to TRBJ2-5; 12 bases are shared with TRBD2. The receptor was isolated from an adult who received the AZD1222 COVID-19 vaccine. The sequenced sample was peripheral blood, obtained 28 days after the second AZD1222 dose. The DNA for the CDR3 is TGTGCCAGCAGTATCCCTAGCGGGGGGGTCTGGGGAGAGACCCAGTACTTC. The encoded protein is CASSIPSGGVWGETQYF.